This entry lists 31 T cell receptor beta chains sequenced from one sample in a study of brain T cells in children with intractable seizures. TCRdb's copy holds only in-frame clones and misses some; the assay was immunoSEQ multiplex PCR. This sample has a few hundred thousand clones; approximately 93% occur once, and the top ten carry 5% to 7%. Time point defined: blood from clinic visit 5 months post-surgery; TSC patient then seizure free. The sample was peripheral blood, taken around 5 months after surgery. The receptors here all came from a boy under two years old with tuberous sclerosis and intractable seizures.

As for this clone: Other DNA sequences from this sample encode an identical CDR3 as well. The chain joins TRBV13 to TRBJ2-3; D gene ambiguous. V lost 0 bases, J lost 6 bases, and 4 bases lay in between. The CDR3 has 12 residues. In germline, CDR1 is PRHDT, CDR2 FYEKMQ (reference sequence). For the CDR3, the DNA is TGTGCCAGCAGCTTAGGGGCTGATACGCAGTATTTT. It specifies CASSLGADTQYF.

The rearrangement joins TRBV7-3 to TRBJ2-1; 10 bases match TRBD2. The CDR3 runs to 16 residues. V shed 7 bases and J 6 bases; nucleotides not matched to a gene: 12. From germline, CDR1 is SGHTA and CDR2 FQGTGA. CDR3 amino acids: CASILSGGSPGNEQFF. The CDR3 region has the DNA TGTGCCAGCATCCTTAGCGGGGGGTCCCCCGGCAATGAGCAGTTCTTC. The whole variable domain, remainder taken from reference TRBV7-3 and TRBJ2-1, is GAGVSQTPSNKVTEKGKYVELRCDPISGHTALYWYRQSLGQGPEFLIYFQGTGAADDSGLPNDRFFAVRPEGSVSTLKIQRTERGDSAVYLCASILSGGSPGNEQFFGPGTRLTVL.

The chain employs TRBV25-1 and TRBJ2-7; TRBD2 matches 8 bases. The germline V gene has CDR1 MGHDK and CDR2 SYGVNS. The CDR3 loop spans 15 amino acids. V trimming: 5 bases; J trimming: 2 bases; junction bases outside the gene matches: 8. For the CDR3, the DNA is TGTGCCAGCAGTAAGCGGGGGAACCCCACCTACGAGCAGTACTTC. It codes for CASSKRGNPTYEQYF.

The chain has TRBV10-3 and TRBJ2-5, with 9 bases identical to TRBD2. The CDR3 runs to 18 residues. V lost 4 bases to trimming and J lost 5 bases; unmatched junction nucleotides: 17. The germline V gene encodes CDR1 ENHRY and CDR2 SYGVKD. This CDR3 is CAISGGRTSETGKETQYF. DNA of the CDR3: TGTGCCATCAGTGGGGGTAGGACTAGCGAGACGGGGAAGGAGACCCAGTACTTC.

The rearrangement links TRBV28 to TRBJ2-6; D unclear. This CDR3 is built from 15 residues. Germline CDR1 reads MDHEN; CDR2 reads SYDVKM. Trimming stripped 8 bases from V and 5 bases from J, with 16 bases between. The CDR3 coding sequence is TGTGCCAGCTGTGTGCGGCAGTTAAGGGCCAACGTCCTGACTTTC. Translated: CASCVRQLRANVLTF.

The V call is TRBV7-3, the J call TRBJ1-1; the D gene is possibly TRBD1 (6 bases). Deletions cut 5 bases from V and 0 bases from J, with 16 bases between. This CDR3 comprises 16 residues. Germline V gene data show CDR1 as SGHTA and CDR2 as FQGTGA. The CDR3 loop is CASSAFAGVMNTEAFF. CDR3 nucleotides: TGTGCCAGCAGCGCATTCGCAGGGGTAATGAACACTGAAGCTTTCTTT.

This clone was seen just once. The V call is TRBV7-2, the J call TRBJ1-2; 7 positions match TRBD1. The length of the CDR3 is 13 residues. Germline V CDR1 and CDR2: SGHTA, FQGNSA. Losses at the gene ends were 5 bases for V and 8 bases for J; bases not matched to a gene: 8. The CDR3 sequence: CASSAYRGGGYTF. The CDR3 DNA is TGTGCCAGCAGCGCATACAGGGGCGGGGGCTACACCTTC.

V and J are TRBV4-1 and TRBJ2-7; the match to TRBD1 covers 10 bases. CDR3 length: 13 amino acids. CDR1 is MGHRA and CDR2 is YSYEKL in the germline V gene. V gave up 3 bases and J gave up 13 bases; unmatched junction bases: 9. The CDR3 region has the DNA TGCGCCAGCAGCCAGGGACAGGGGCTGGGGCATTACTTC. Translating gives CASSQGQGLGHYF.

The chain carries TRBV30 and TRBJ2-1, with 11 bases identical to TRBD1. CDR1 and CDR2 from the germline V gene are GTSNPN and SVGIG (reference sequence). V dropped 3 bases and J dropped 6; count of bases not matched to a gene: 7. The CDR3 loop spans 15 amino acids. CDR3 sequence reads: CAWSRPGQGGNEQFF. The CDR3, as DNA: TGTGCCTGGAGCAGACCGGGACAGGGGGGCAATGAGCAGTTCTTC. The whole variable domain, remainder taken from reference TRBV30 and TRBJ2-1, is SQTIHQWPATLVQPVGSPLSLECTVEGTSNPNLYWYRQAAGRGLQLLFYSVGIGQISSEVPQNLSASRPQDRQFILSSKKLLLSDSGFYLCAWSRPGQGGNEQFFGPGTRLTVL.

V is TRBV6-1 and J is TRBJ1-6; TRBD1 might be the D (6 bases). The CDR3 spans 15 residues. Trimming stripped 3 bases from V and 2 bases from J, with 8 bases between. CDR1 MNHNS and CDR2 SASEGT come from the germline V gene. CDR3 in amino acids: CASSDRGTYNSPLHF. As DNA, the CDR3 is TGTGCCAGCAGTGACAGGGGAACCTATAATTCACCCCTCCACTTT.

The rearrangement joins TRBV5-1 to TRBJ2-2, with 9 nucleotides matching TRBD2. Losses at the gene ends were 4 bases for V and 6 bases for J; bases not matched to a gene: 7. Germline CDR1 reads SGHRS; CDR2 reads YFSETQ. The CDR3 loop spans 15 amino acids. The CDR3 reads CASSRVAGASGELFF. The CDR3, as DNA: TGCGCCAGCAGCCGAGTAGCGGGAGCCTCCGGGGAGCTGTTTTTT. The variable domain in full, completed from reference TRBV5-1 and TRBJ2-2, reads KAGVTQTPRYLIKTRGQQVTLSCSPISGHRSVSWYQQTPGQGLQFLFEYFSETQRNKGNFPGRFSGRQFSNSRSEMNVSTLELGDSALYLCASSRVAGASGELFFGEGSRLTVL.

This chain connects TRBV20-1 to TRBJ2-4, with 12 nucleotides matching TRBD2. In germline, CDR1 is DFQATT, CDR2 SNEGSKA (reference sequence). The CDR3 has 17 amino acids. V gave up 3 bases and J gave up 1 base; unmatched junction bases: 7. The CDR3 here is CSASWLAGGRAKNIQYF. CDR3 DNA sequence: TGCAGTGCTAGTTGGCTAGCGGGGGGGCGGGCCAAAAACATTCAGTACTTC.

The DNA for the CDR3 is TGTGCCAGCAGTTTAGATAGCGGGAGGGCCTACGAGCAGTACTTC. It translates to CASSLDSGRAYEQYF. This chain connects TRBV28 to TRBJ2-7, with 11 bases matching TRBD2. This CDR3 has 15 residues. CDR1 is MDHEN, CDR2 SYDVKM, per germline. J was trimmed by 2 bases and V by 2 bases; bases with no gene match: 2.

The chain has TRBV7-8 and TRBJ2-3; 14 bases are shared with TRBD2. The junction had 5 bases not matched to a gene; V was cut back by 5 bases and J by 4 bases. The CDR3 totals 16 residues. The V gene's germline CDR1 is SGHVS and CDR2 FQNEAQ. The CDR3 protein is CASSEGLAGAPDTQYF. In DNA, the CDR3 is TGTGCCAGCAGCGAGGGACTAGCGGGGGCCCCAGATACGCAGTATTTT. Full variable domain (remainder filled in from reference TRBV7-8 and TRBJ2-3): GAGVSQSPRYKVAKRGQDVALRCDPISGHVSLFWYQQALGQGPEFLTYFQNEAQLDKSGLPSDRFFAERPEGSVSTLKIQRTQQEDSAVYLCASSEGLAGAPDTQYFGPGTRLTVL.

The chain couples TRBV5-4 to TRBJ2-3, with D maybe TRBD2 (7 bases). Germline CDR1 SGHNT, CDR2 YYREEE (reference sequence). The ends were cut back, 3 bases at V and 1 base at J, with 15 bases in the middle. There are 16 residues in the CDR3. CDR3 sequence reads: CASSSVGGARTDTQYF. CDR3 DNA: TGTGCCAGCAGCTCCGTAGGGGGGGCCCGCACAGATACGCAGTATTTT.

The rearrangement uses TRBV6-1 and TRBJ2-2, with D perhaps matching TRBD1 or TRBD2 (5 bases each). Germline CDR1 MNHNS, CDR2 SASEGT. The CDR3 loop spans 18 amino acids. Trimming cost V 2 bases and J 4 bases, with 20 bases left between them. The CDR3 spells CASSEFGTPKRGTGELFF. In DNA, the CDR3 is TGTGCCAGCAGTGAATTTGGGACCCCGAAAAGGGGCACCGGGGAGCTGTTTTTT.

V gene TRBV5-1 combines with J gene TRBJ2-5; maybe TRBD2 (5 bases). Germline V CDR1 and CDR2: SGHRS, YFSETQ. The CDR3 is made up of 14 amino acids. Between the trimmed V and J ends, which lost 4 bases and 2 bases, there was a span of 12 bases. Here the CDR3 DNA reads TGCGCCAGCAGCACTGGACTTAGTCAAGAGACCCAGTACTTC. This codes for CASSTGLSQETQYF.

In its sample, this clone was seen once. The sample carries other DNA sequences with the same CDR3. The chain has TRBV19 and TRBJ2-1, with 7 bases identical to TRBD2. CDR1 is LNHDA and CDR2 is SQIVND in the germline V gene (reference sequence). Trimming removed 2 bases from V and 3 bases from J; junction bases left unmatched: 1. The CDR3 loop spans 14 amino acids. This chain's CDR3 is CASSISGDYNEQFF. The CDR3 DNA sequence: TGTGCCAGTAGTATAAGCGGGGACTACAATGAGCAGTTCTTC.

This clone was seen just once. The CDR3 sequence is CASSSRPDSYEQYF. The CDR3 region has the DNA TGTGCCAGTAGTTCACGGCCCGATTCCTACGAGCAGTACTTC. This rearrangement joins TRBV19 to TRBJ2-7; D is unresolved. The CDR3 is 14 residues long. Germline assignment: CDR1 LNHDA and CDR2 SQIVND (reference sequence). V was trimmed by 5 bases and J by 1 base, leaving 12 bases between them.

The chain links TRBV5-4 to TRBJ2-5; 7 bases match TRBD2. Germline V gives CDR1 SGHNT, CDR2 YYREEE (reference sequence). CDR3 length: 14 residues. The V and J ends lost 3 bases and 3 bases, in that order; junction bases with no gene match: 5. This chain's CDR3 is CASSSVGGKETQYF. CDR3 coding DNA: TGTGCCAGCAGCTCGGTGGGGGGGAAAGAGACCCAGTACTTC.

To note about this clone: Additional DNA sequences in this sample encode the identical CDR3. V usage is TRBV15 and J usage is TRBJ2-7; 10 bases fit TRBD1. V was pared by 1 base and J by 5 bases, with 2 bases of the junction left unmatched. The V gene's germline CDR1 is LNHNV and CDR2 YYDKDF (reference sequence). There are 14 residues in the CDR3. For the CDR3, the DNA is TGTGCCACCAGCAGAGGGACAGGGGGGAACGAGCAGTACTTC. Its protein product is CATSRGTGGNEQYF. Combining the CDR3 with reference TRBV15 and TRBJ2-7 gives the whole variable domain DAMVIQNPRYQVTQFGKPVTLSCSQTLNHNVMYWYQQKSSQAPKLLFHYYDKDFNNEADTPDNFQSRRPNTSFCFLDIRSPGLGDTAMYLCATSRGTGGNEQYFGPGTRLTVT.

The chain links TRBV15 to TRBJ2-3, with a tentative D call TRBD1 (5 bases). CDR1 is LNHNV, CDR2 YYDKDF, per germline (reference sequence). Trimming shortened V by 1 base and J by 2 bases, and 10 bases separated the two germline ends. CDR3 length: 15 amino acids. The CDR3 spells CATSRAGKSTDTQYF. As DNA, the CDR3 is TGTGCCACCAGCAGAGCAGGGAAATCCACAGATACGCAGTATTTT.

The chain uses TRBV27 and TRBJ2-1; D may match TRBD1 or TRBD2 (6 bases each). Germline V gene data show CDR1 as MNHEY and CDR2 as SMNVEV (reference sequence). V was pared by 1 base and J by 8 bases, with 12 bases between. There are 14 residues in the CDR3. The CDR3 here is CASSLFSGADEQFF. For the CDR3, the DNA is TGTGCCAGCAGTTTATTTTCGGGGGCTGATGAGCAGTTCTTC.

This chain uses TRBV5-1 with TRBJ2-3, with a tentative D call TRBD1 (5 bases). Trimming pared 0 bases from V and 2 bases from J, leaving 7 bases between. Germline values: CDR1 SGHRS, CDR2 YFSETQ. The CDR3 spans 14 residues. The CDR3 DNA is TGCGCCAGCAGCTTGGCCAGGGACACAGATACGCAGTATTTT. Protein sequence: CASSLARDTDTQYF.

This clone showed up just a few times. The chain joins TRBV7-6 to TRBJ1-5; 7 nucleotides agree with TRBD1. CDR3 length: 14 amino acids. J was trimmed by 6 bases and V by 1 base; bases with no gene match: 3. Germline CDR1 SGHVS, CDR2 FNYEAQ. The CDR3 nucleotides are TGTGCCAGCAGCTTAGGACAGGGTGGTCAGCCCCAGCATTTT. Translation: CASSLGQGGQPQHF.

As to this clone: Other DNA sequences of this sample code for an identical CDR3. The chain combines TRBV7-9 with TRBJ1-1, with TRBD1 matching over 8 bases. V lost 2 bases to trimming and J lost 4 bases; unmatched junction nucleotides: 0. This CDR3 is built from 13 residues. The V gene's germline CDR1 is SEHNR and CDR2 FQNEAQ (reference sequence). This CDR3 reads CASSLTGGTEAFF. As DNA, the CDR3 is TGTGCCAGCAGCTTAACAGGGGGCACTGAAGCTTTCTTT.

The gene calls are TRBV29-1 and TRBJ2-5; unclear D gene. CDR3 length equals 12 residues. CDR1 is SQVTM, CDR2 ANQGSEA, per germline. Deletions cut 5 bases from V and 2 bases from J, with 9 bases between. CDR3 sequence reads: CSVWYTQETQYF. The CDR3 DNA is TGCAGCGTTTGGTATACGCAAGAGACCCAGTACTTC.

The chain uses TRBV27 and TRBJ2-2; 9 bases match TRBD2. CDR1 and CDR2 from the germline V gene are MNHEY and SMNVEV (reference sequence). The CDR3 is 18 amino acids. The ends lost 7 bases at V and 6 bases at J; junction bases unmatched: 18. CDR3 bases: TGTGCCAGCACCAAACTACCGGGACTAGCTGTAGTGGCCGGGGAGCTGTTTTTT. Residues: CASTKLPGLAVVAGELFF.

This clone has just a few counts. The chain employs TRBV24-1 and TRBJ1-5; weak D call: TRBD1 (6 bases). Germline assignment: CDR1 KGHDR and CDR2 SFDVKD. Trimming stripped 4 bases from V and 3 bases from J, with 9 bases between. The CDR3 consists of 14 residues. CDR3 region: CATSDGTLNQPQHF. CDR3 coding DNA: TGTGCCACCAGTGACGGGACACTCAATCAGCCCCAGCATTTT.

This clone was seen a few times. The chain links TRBV3-1 (or the pseudogene TRBV3-2) to TRBJ1-2; D perhaps matches TRBD1 (6 bases). The CDR3 is made up of 14 amino acids. Germline V gene data show CDR1 as LGHDT and CDR2 as YNNKEL (reference sequence). V was pared by 2 bases and J by 3 bases, with 10 bases between. The CDR3 loop reads CASSQRWTDYGYTF. Written as DNA, the CDR3 is TGTGCCAGCAGCCAACGTTGGACAGACTATGGCTACACCTTC.

V usage is TRBV4-1 and J usage is TRBJ1-6; possibly TRBD1 for D (5 bases). The V gene's germline CDR1 is MGHRA and CDR2 YSYEKL. The CDR3 runs to 17 residues. Trimming left V 2 bases short and J 6 bases short, with 17 bases between. DNA for the CDR3: TGCGCCAGCAGCCAAACTCGCGTTGGCAGGGTTAATTCACCCCTCCACTTT. This codes for CASSQTRVGRVNSPLHF.